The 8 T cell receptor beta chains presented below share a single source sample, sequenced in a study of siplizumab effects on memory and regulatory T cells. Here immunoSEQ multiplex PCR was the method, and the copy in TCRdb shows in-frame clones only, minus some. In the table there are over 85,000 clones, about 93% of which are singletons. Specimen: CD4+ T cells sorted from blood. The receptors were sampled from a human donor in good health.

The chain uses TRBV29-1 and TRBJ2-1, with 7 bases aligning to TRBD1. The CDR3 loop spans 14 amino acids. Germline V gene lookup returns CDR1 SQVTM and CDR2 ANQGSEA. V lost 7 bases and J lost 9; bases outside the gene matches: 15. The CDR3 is CSATTGTVYSEQFF. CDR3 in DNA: TGCAGCGCAACCACCGGGACAGTCTATAGTGAGCAGTTCTTC.

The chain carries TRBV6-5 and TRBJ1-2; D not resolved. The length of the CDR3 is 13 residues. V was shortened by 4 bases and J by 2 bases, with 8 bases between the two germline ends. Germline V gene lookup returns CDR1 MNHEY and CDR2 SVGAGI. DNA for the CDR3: TGTGCCAGCAGTTCCGTCGAGAACTATGGCTACACCTTC. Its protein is CASSSVENYGYTF.

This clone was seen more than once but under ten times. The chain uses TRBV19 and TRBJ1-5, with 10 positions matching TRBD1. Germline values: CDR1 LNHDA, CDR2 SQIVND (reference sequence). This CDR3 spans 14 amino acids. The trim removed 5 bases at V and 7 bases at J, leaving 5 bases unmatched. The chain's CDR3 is CASSRDRGGQPQHF. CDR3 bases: TGTGCCAGTAGTCGGGACAGGGGCGGGCAGCCCCAGCATTTT.

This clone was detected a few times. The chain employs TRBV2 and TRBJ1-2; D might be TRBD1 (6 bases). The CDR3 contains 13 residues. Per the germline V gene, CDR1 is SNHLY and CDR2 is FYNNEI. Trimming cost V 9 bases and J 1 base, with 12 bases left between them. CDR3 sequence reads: CASKDSFNYGYTF. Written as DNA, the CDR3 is TGTGCCAGTAAGGACAGTTTTAACTATGGCTACACCTTC.

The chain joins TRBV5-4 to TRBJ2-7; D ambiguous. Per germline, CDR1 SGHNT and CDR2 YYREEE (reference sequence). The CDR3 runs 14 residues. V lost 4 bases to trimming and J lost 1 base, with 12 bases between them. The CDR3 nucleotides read TGTGCCAGCAGCCGCGAGGCCGGTTCCTACGAGCAGTACTTC. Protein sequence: CASSREAGSYEQYF.

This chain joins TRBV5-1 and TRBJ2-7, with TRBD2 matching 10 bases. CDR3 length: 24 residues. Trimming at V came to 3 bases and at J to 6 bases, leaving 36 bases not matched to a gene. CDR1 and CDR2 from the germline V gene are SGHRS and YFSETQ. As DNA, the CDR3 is TGCGCCAGCAGCTCGCGCCCAGTCGGACAGGGTAAGACTAGCGGGTTACTAATGGGCGGCGAGCAGTACTTC. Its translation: CASSSRPVGQGKTSGLLMGGEQYF.

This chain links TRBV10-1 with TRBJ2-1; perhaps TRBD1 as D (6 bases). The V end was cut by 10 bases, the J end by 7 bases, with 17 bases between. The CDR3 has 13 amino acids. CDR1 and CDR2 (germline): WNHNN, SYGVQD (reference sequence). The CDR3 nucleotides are TGCGCCACCCGGGACACCAGAGGGAATGAGCAGTTCTTC. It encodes CATRDTRGNEQFF.

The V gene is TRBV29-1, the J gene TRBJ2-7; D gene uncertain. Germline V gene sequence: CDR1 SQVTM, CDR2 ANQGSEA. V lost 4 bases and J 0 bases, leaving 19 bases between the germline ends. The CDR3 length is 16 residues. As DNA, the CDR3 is TGCAGCGTTGGGGGTGTGTGGGCAGGTCCCTCCTACGAGCAGTACTTC. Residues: CSVGGVWAGPSYEQYF.